Listed below are T cell receptor beta chains from one sample, sequenced in a study of blood T cell repertoires in COVID-19. Method: immunoSEQ multiplex PCR; TCRdb's copy keeps in-frame clones and lacks some. This table has fewer than 45,000 clones, around 81% appearing once. The sample comprised peripheral blood. These receptors all come from a man over 45 with active COVID-19. Each CDR3 is given with its conserved first and last residue. The D gene is left open where the match is weak. Some rows mark clone size as missing; the rest say once, few, many or name a class of expanded clone.

clone_size | j_call | d_call | v_call | cdr3_aa | cdr3_nt
- | TRBJ2-2 | TRBD1 | TRBV6-6 | CASSPGTGGLTGELFF | TGTGCCAGCAGCCCGGGGACAGGGGGCTTGACCGGGGAGCTGTTTTTT
- | TRBJ2-3 | - | TRBV9 | CASSPAVSTDTQYF | TGTGCCAGCAGTCCGGCGGTTAGCACAGATACGCAGTATTTT
few | TRBJ1-5 | - | TRBV15 | CATSRGGDQPQHF | TGTGCCACCAGCAGAGGTGGAGATCAGCCCCAGCATTTT
- | TRBJ2-2 | TRBD1 | TRBV2 | CASHPTGGTNTGELFF | TGTGCCAGTCATCCGACAGGGGGCACGAACACCGGGGAGCTGTTTTTT
- | TRBJ2-1 | - | TRBV5-1 | CASSDPRTVNEQFF | TGCGCCAGCAGCGATCCCAGGACAGTTAATGAGCAGTTCTTC
- | TRBJ2-2 | TRBD2 | TRBV7-2 | CASSPGGIANTGELFF | TGTGCCAGCAGCCCGGGGGGGATCGCGAACACCGGGGAGCTGTTTTTT
- | TRBJ1-2 | - | TRBV7-9 | CASRIPGRDGYGYTF | TGTGCCAGCAGGATACCAGGGAGGGATGGCTATGGCTACACCTTC
- | TRBJ1-3 | - | TRBV6-2/TRBV6-3 | CASSYWASGNTIYF | TGTGCCAGCAGTTACTGGGCCTCTGGAAACACCATATATTTT
- | TRBJ1-2 | TRBD1 | TRBV5-4 | CASSWGTEHYGYTF | TGTGCCAGCAGCTGGGGGACAGAACACTATGGCTACACCTTC
- | TRBJ1-1 | - | TRBV12-3/TRBV12-4 | CASSPRETGEAFF | TGTGCCAGCAGTCCCCGTGAGACGGGAGAAGCTTTCTTT
- | TRBJ2-3 | - | TRBV7-8 | CASSPQAGAPTDTQYF | TGTGCCAGCAGCCCCCAGGCGGGGGCCCCCACAGATACGCAGTATTTT
- | TRBJ1-2 | TRBD1 | TRBV2 | CASRPASQTGSGYTF | TGTGCCAGCAGGCCAGCCAGCCAGACAGGGAGCGGCTACACCTTC
medium-sized | TRBJ2-1 | - | TRBV19 | CASSIRYNEQFF | TGTGCCAGTAGTATCAGGTACAATGAGCAGTTCTTC
few | TRBJ2-5 | TRBD1 | TRBV10-3 | CAISESVTGESQETQYF | TGTGCCATCAGTGAGTCGGTGACAGGGGAGTCCCAAGAGACCCAGTACTTC
- | TRBJ2-1 | - | TRBV19 | CASSIRVGDNEQFF | TGTGCCAGTAGTATCAGGGTTGGTGACAATGAGCAGTTCTTC
- | TRBJ1-2 | TRBD1 | TRBV24-1 | CATSDLRQGASYGYTF | TGTGCCACCAGTGATTTGAGACAGGGGGCTTCCTATGGCTACACCTTC
- | TRBJ2-7 | - | TRBV6-1 | CASSEGEAQYF | TGTGCCAGCAGTGAAGGGGAGGCCCAGTACTTC
- | TRBJ2-3 | TRBD2 | TRBV3-1/TRBV3-2 | CASSQLLGGAADTQYF | TGTGCCAGCAGCCAATTACTCGGGGGGGCCGCAGATACGCAGTATTTT
- | TRBJ2-7 | TRBD2 | TRBV7-6 | CASSLSGGYYEQYF | TGTGCCAGCAGCCTTAGCGGGGGATACTACGAGCAGTACTTC
- | TRBJ2-3 | TRBD2 | TRBV28 | CASSFPPAGGSTDTQYF | TGTGCCAGCAGTTTCCCTCCGGCGGGGGGGAGCACAGATACGCAGTATTTT
once | TRBJ2-7 | - | TRBV7-8 | CASSLARTELYTYEQYF | TGTGCCAGCAGCTTAGCTCGGACAGAACTTTACACCTACGAGCAGTACTTC
- | TRBJ2-4 | - | TRBV6-6 | CASSYSGTYSIQYF | TGTGCCAGCAGTTACTCCGGGACTTATAGTATTCAGTACTTC
- | TRBJ1-1 | TRBD1 | TRBV5-4 | CATTLQGAEFTEAFF | TGTGCCACTACGTTACAGGGGGCTGAGTTCACTGAAGCTTTCTTT
- | TRBJ2-2 | - | TRBV7-2 | CASSFQGLRGELFF | TGTGCCAGCAGCTTCCAGGGGCTCAGGGGGGAGCTGTTTTTT
- | TRBJ2-6 | - | TRBV6-5 | CASSYAGSGANVLTF | TGTGCCAGCAGTTACGCGGGATCTGGGGCCAACGTCCTGACTTTC
- | TRBJ2-7 | TRBD2 | TRBV11-2 | CASRASGGIFYEQYF | TGTGCCAGCAGGGCTAGCGGGGGGATTTTCTACGAGCAGTACTTC
- | TRBJ2-1 | TRBD2 | TRBV19 | CASSISLAAYNEQFF | TGTGCCAGTAGTATTAGTCTAGCGGCGTACAATGAGCAGTTCTTC
- | TRBJ1-2 | TRBD1 | TRBV18 | CASSPTGVTYGYTF | TGTGCCAGCTCACCCACAGGGGTAACCTATGGCTACACCTTC
once | TRBJ1-1 | TRBD1 | TRBV19 | CASSQPRIWTGDLSEAFF | TGTGCCAGTAGTCAACCCCGTATATGGACAGGGGATTTGTCTGAAGCTTTCTTT
- | TRBJ2-1 | - | TRBV10-3 | CAISVQVSSNEQFF | TGTGCCATCAGTGTTCAGGTTTCGAGTAATGAGCAGTTCTTC
- | TRBJ1-4 | TRBD1 | TRBV27 | CASSFRRDRQNEKLFF | TGTGCCAGCAGTTTCAGACGGGACAGGCAGAATGAAAAACTGTTTTTT
- | TRBJ2-3 | - | TRBV19 | CASSIDGDSMGTDTQYF | TGTGCCAGTAGTATAGACGGGGATAGCATGGGCACAGATACGCAGTATTTT
- | TRBJ2-7 | - | TRBV19 | CASSPFPGTSEQYF | TGTGCCAGTAGTCCCTTCCCCGGAACTAGCGAGCAGTACTTC
- | TRBJ2-2 | - | TRBV5-3 | CARSPCGTANTGELFF | TGTGCCAGAAGCCCCTGCGGGACAGCGAACACCGGGGAGCTGTTTTTT
- | TRBJ1-5 | TRBD1 | TRBV2 | CASSKTGQGGPQPQHF | TGTGCCAGCAGCAAAACGGGACAGGGGGGCCCTCAGCCCCAGCATTTT
- | TRBJ1-5 | TRBD1 | TRBV5-4 | CASRRDSSDQPQHF | TGTGCCAGCAGGAGGGACAGTTCAGATCAGCCCCAGCATTTT
- | TRBJ2-3 | - | TRBV4-1 | CASSHPPGLTTDTQYF | TGCGCCAGCAGCCATCCCCCGGGACTTACCACAGATACGCAGTATTTT
- | TRBJ1-2 | - | TRBV19 | CASSTDSSYYGYTF | TGTGCCAGTAGTACAGACAGTTCCTACTATGGCTACACCTTC
- | TRBJ1-1 | TRBD1 | TRBV5-1 | CASSRQGVTEAFF | TGCGCCAGCAGTCGGCAGGGGGTTACTGAAGCTTTCTTT
- | TRBJ2-7 | TRBD1 | TRBV6-5 | CASRIRDRGYEQYF | TGTGCCAGCAGAATCAGGGACAGGGGGTACGAGCAGTACTTC